Below, 25 T cell receptor beta chains from the same sample are listed, as sequenced in a study of shared clonotypes between healthy human individuals. The table came from immunoSEQ multiplex PCR; TCRdb's copy has only in-frame clones and leaves some out. The table lists some 2,500,000 clones, more than 85% of them singletons, with around 0.4% in the top ten. Input material: naive CD4+ T cells from PBMCs. As to subset: CD45RA+ positively selected. All receptors come from a man aged 18 to 30 in good health. Some clones in this sample may be carry-over from other donors' samples.

This chain joins TRBV7-6 and TRBJ1-3, with 7 bases fitting TRBD1. Unmatched junction bases numbered 6, after V lost 4 bases and J lost 0 bases. Germline V gene data show CDR1 as SGHVS and CDR2 as FNYEAQ. CDR3 length: 16 residues. For the CDR3, the DNA is TGTGCCAGCAGCTCTCCTACAGGGGTCTCTGGAAACACCATATATTTT. This translates into CASSSPTGVSGNTIYF.

This clone was seen just once. The chain recombines TRBV7-9 with TRBJ2-1; 8 positions agree with TRBD2. The germline gives CDR1 SEHNR, CDR2 FQNEAQ (reference sequence). V lost 1 base to trimming and J lost 4 bases; unmatched junction nucleotides: 6. This CDR3 is built from 16 residues. CDR3 DNA: TGTGCCAGCAGCTTAGTGGCGGGAGGCCTGTACAATGAGCAGTTCTTC. Its translation: CASSLVAGGLYNEQFF.

Concerning this clone itself: The same CDR3 also results from other DNA sequences found in this sample. This sequence joins TRBV18 and TRBJ1-2; possible D gene TRBD1, 5 bases. With 2 bases removed from V and 5 bases from J, the gap between germline ends came to 9 bases. The length of the CDR3 is 13 residues. Germline V gene data show CDR1 as KGHSH and CDR2 as LQKENI. In DNA, the CDR3 is TGTGCCAGCTCACCATTGACAGAGTATGGCTACACCTTC. Encoded protein: CASSPLTEYGYTF.

Details on this clone: Other DNA sequences of this sample code for an identical CDR3. The rearrangement uses TRBV28 and TRBJ2-5, with TRBD1 identical over 8 bases. CDR1 is MDHEN and CDR2 is SYDVKM in the germline V gene. The V segment lost 4 bases and the J segment 1 base; nucleotides outside the gene matches: 5. The CDR3 has 15 amino acids. CDR3 sequence reads: CASSSSGTGQETQYF. In nucleotides, the CDR3 is TGTGCCAGCAGTTCCTCCGGGACAGGCCAAGAGACCCAGTACTTC.

The V and J genes are TRBV10-3 and TRBJ1-6; tentative D call: TRBD1 (5 bases). Trimming left V 10 bases short and J 7 bases short, with 14 bases between. Per germline, CDR1 ENHRY and CDR2 SYGVKD. The CDR3 has 13 amino acids. Here the CDR3 reads CATTWGKNSPLHF. CDR3 bases: TGTGCCACGACTTGGGGGAAAAATTCACCCCTCCACTTT.

The chain recombines TRBV7-2 with TRBJ1-2, with D possibly matching TRBD1 (5 bases). The germline V gene has CDR1 SGHTA and CDR2 FQGNSA. Trimming left V 5 bases short and J 3 bases short, with 13 bases between. The length of the CDR3 is 14 residues. Written as DNA, the CDR3 is TGTGCCAGCAGCGCTCAGGGCAGGGACTATGGCTACACCTTC. Its translation: CASSAQGRDYGYTF.

The V gene is TRBV2, the J gene TRBJ2-5; D is unclear. Trimming shortened V by 0 bases and J by 2 bases, and 7 bases separated the two germline ends. The CDR3 is made up of 14 amino acids. Germline CDR1 reads SNHLY; CDR2 reads FYNNEI. The CDR3 DNA sequence: TGTGCCAGCAGTGAAGCGAGTAGACAAGAGACCCAGTACTTC. It specifies CASSEASRQETQYF. The full variable domain, in which reference TRBV2 and TRBJ2-5 provide the parts outside the CDR3, is EPEVTQTPSHQVTQMGQEVILRCVPISNHLYFYWYRQILGQKVEFLVSFYNNEISEKSEIFDDQFSVERPDGSNFTLKIRSTKLEDSAMYFCASSEASRQETQYFGPGTRLLVL.

The genes are TRBV5-6 and TRBJ2-1; 9 bases line up with TRBD1. Germline V gene data show CDR1 as SGHDT and CDR2 as YYEEEE. J gave up 5 bases and V 4 bases, and 7 bases lay outside the gene matches. This CDR3 contains 15 residues. Written as DNA, the CDR3 is TGTGCCAGCAGCACCGGGACAGGGTGGAACAATGAGCAGTTCTTC. It yields the protein CASSTGTGWNNEQFF.

This clone has just one count. Other DNA sequences within the sample encode an identical CDR3. The chain couples TRBV7-3 to TRBJ2-3; 7 bases map to TRBD2. Germline V gives CDR1 SGHTA, CDR2 FQGTGA. CDR3 size: 15 residues. J was trimmed by 1 base and V by 1 base; bases with no gene match: 2. The CDR3 loop reads CASSLRLAGTDTQYF. The CDR3 DNA reads as TGTGCCAGCAGCTTAAGGCTAGCGGGCACAGATACGCAGTATTTT.

The chain has TRBV5-1 and TRBJ2-4; unclear D gene. CDR3 length: 13 residues. The V and J ends lost 0 bases and 8 bases respectively, with 9 bases between them. Germline lookup yields CDR1 SGHRS and CDR2 YFSETQ. In DNA form, the CDR3 reads TGCGCCAGCAGCTTGGAGGTTTCGGACATTCAGTACTTC. This translates into CASSLEVSDIQYF.

The V and J genes are TRBV7-3 and TRBJ2-1; D may be TRBD1 or TRBD2 (5 bases each). This CDR3 contains 13 residues. Germline V gene data show CDR1 as SGHTA and CDR2 as FQGTGA. V was clipped by 3 bases and J by 8 bases, with 11 bases between them. CDR3 protein: CASSFRDDDEQFF. The CDR3 coding sequence is TGTGCCAGCAGCTTCCGGGACGACGATGAGCAGTTCTTC. Full variable domain (remainder filled in from reference TRBV7-3 and TRBJ2-1): GAGVSQTPSNKVTEKGKYVELRCDPISGHTALYWYRQSLGQGPEFLIYFQGTGAADDSGLPNDRFFAVRPEGSVSTLKIQRTERGDSAVYLCASSFRDDDEQFFGPGTRLTVL.

This chain connects TRBV6-5 to TRBJ1-4; unclear D gene. CDR1 is MNHEY and CDR2 is SVGAGI in the germline V gene. V dropped 6 bases and J dropped 0 bases, with 11 bases sitting between them. The CDR3 runs 15 residues. This CDR3 reads CASRPGSATNEKLFF. Here the CDR3 DNA reads TGTGCCAGCAGACCCGGGTCGGCAACTAATGAAAAACTGTTTTTT.

The rearrangement uses TRBV27 and TRBJ1-4, with TRBD1 identical over 8 bases. Germline V gene lookup returns CDR1 MNHEY and CDR2 SMNVEV (reference sequence). With 5 bases clipped from V and 7 bases from J, the junction kept 12 bases outside the gene matches. The CDR3 is made up of 16 amino acids. The CDR3 loop is CASSPWTGRYTEKLFF. The CDR3 DNA is TGTGCCAGCAGTCCATGGACAGGGCGGTACACTGAAAAACTGTTTTTT.

The V and J genes are TRBV5-1 and TRBJ1-5; possibly TRBD1 for D (6 bases). The CDR3 runs 14 residues. CDR1 and CDR2 from the germline V gene are SGHRS and YFSETQ. Trimming pared 4 bases from V and 5 bases from J, leaving 13 bases between. CDR3 nucleotides: TGCGCCAGCAGCCTAACAGGGAAGGATCAGCCCCAGCATTTT. This translates into CASSLTGKDQPQHF.

Only one count was recorded for this clone. This chain links TRBV9 with TRBJ2-1; TRBD1 matches 9 bases. Germline V gene sequence: CDR1 SGDLS, CDR2 YYNGEE. The CDR3 spans 17 residues. V was pared by 0 bases and J by 8 bases, with 12 bases of the junction left unmatched. CDR3 nucleotide sequence: TGTGCCAGCAGCGTAGATGGGCGGGGACAGGGAGGGGATGAGCAGTTCTTC. Protein product: CASSVDGRGQGGDEQFF.

The chain carries TRBV5-1 and TRBJ2-2; D is possibly TRBD1 (5 bases). V was shortened by 4 bases and J by 4 bases, with 14 bases between the two germline ends. The CDR3 is made up of 15 amino acids. Looked up from germline, CDR1 is SGHRS and CDR2 is YFSETQ. The DNA for the CDR3 is TGCGCCAGCAGCGTGGACATCCCGGCCACCGGGGAGCTGTTTTTT. Translating it yields CASSVDIPATGELFF.

This clone was detected only once. The genes are TRBV2 and TRBJ2-5; D is unresolved. Per germline, CDR1 SNHLY and CDR2 FYNNEI. V was trimmed by 2 bases and J by 8 bases, leaving 6 bases between them. The CDR3 loop spans 11 amino acids. CDR3 amino acids: CASSETDTQYF. CDR3 nucleotides: TGTGCCAGCAGTGAAACTGATACCCAGTACTTC. The variable domain in full, completed from reference TRBV2 and TRBJ2-5, reads EPEVTQTPSHQVTQMGQEVILRCVPISNHLYFYWYRQILGQKVEFLVSFYNNEISEKSEIFDDQFSVERPDGSNFTLKIRSTKLEDSAMYFCASSETDTQYFGPGTRLLVL.

The gene calls are TRBV19 and TRBJ1-1; no clear D gene. Germline CDR1 LNHDA, CDR2 SQIVND (reference sequence). The CDR3 contains 15 residues. V gave up 7 bases and J gave up 0 bases, with 15 bases separating them. The CDR3 is CASTPGEGMNTEAFF. CDR3 DNA sequence: TGTGCCAGTACCCCAGGAGAAGGCATGAACACTGAAGCTTTCTTT.

The V call is TRBV10-3, the J call TRBJ2-1, with D perhaps matching TRBD1 (6 bases). V lost 10 bases, J lost 3 bases, and 16 bases lay in between. Germline lookup yields CDR1 ENHRY and CDR2 SYGVKD. This CDR3 is built from 14 residues. The CDR3 nucleotides read TGTGCCACCACCCCGCGGACAGACTACAATGAGCAGTTCTTC. Residues: CATTPRTDYNEQFF.

DNA of the CDR3: TGTGCCAGCAGCTTAGCGGGGACCCGAGGGGAATCCGAGCAGTACTTC. Its protein product is CASSLAGTRGESEQYF. V is TRBV7-6 and J is TRBJ2-7, with D perhaps matching TRBD1 or TRBD2 (5 bases each). Germline assignment: CDR1 SGHVS and CDR2 FNYEAQ. The V end was cut by 0 bases, the J end by 6 bases, with 18 bases between. This CDR3 is built from 16 residues. Using reference TRBV7-6 and TRBJ2-7 for the parts outside the CDR3, the full variable domain is GAGVSQSPRYKVTKRGQDVALRCDPISGHVSLYWYRQALGQGPEFLTYFNYEAQQDKSGLPNDRFSAERPEGSISTLTIQRTEQRDSAMYRCASSLAGTRGESEQYFGPGTRLTVT.

The rearrangement uses TRBV28 and TRBJ2-4; 8 bases match TRBD1. The CDR3 extends over 15 amino acids. Germline V gene lookup returns CDR1 MDHEN and CDR2 SYDVKM. V was clipped by 5 bases and J by 2 bases; unmatched bases: 5. CDR3 loop: CASSDRTGPKNIQYF. The CDR3 DNA reads TGTGCCAGCAGTGATCGGACAGGGCCCAAAAACATTCAGTACTTC.

The J gene is TRBJ2-7, the V gene TRBV25-1; 7 bases align to TRBD2. The CDR3 covers 14 residues. Trimming at V came to 6 bases and at J to 6 bases, leaving 11 bases not matched to a gene. Germline values: CDR1 MGHDK, CDR2 SYGVNS. CDR3 residues: CASSPREAGSEQYF. The CDR3 DNA reads TGTGCCAGCAGCCCCCGGGAGGCGGGATCCGAGCAGTACTTC.

This clone occurred once. The same CDR3 can be traced to other DNA sequences in this sample. The chain combines TRBV20-1 with TRBJ2-1; D is undetermined. The germline V gene encodes CDR1 DFQATT and CDR2 SNEGSKA (reference sequence). The CDR3 has 10 amino acids. Trimming removed 5 bases at V and 4 bases at J, with 3 bases between. CDR3 sequence (DNA): TGCAGTGCTCTGTACAATGAGCAGTTCTTC. This encodes CSALYNEQFF.

V gene TRBV28 combines with J gene TRBJ2-5; tentatively, D is TRBD1 (5 bases). The V gene's germline CDR1 is MDHEN and CDR2 SYDVKM. This CDR3 region has 14 residues. The V gene lost 10 bases and the J gene lost 1 base, with 16 bases spanning the gap. For the CDR3, the DNA is TGTGCCACCGACGGTAGACAGCCCCAAGAGACCCAGTACTTC. This translates into CATDGRQPQETQYF.

On this clone itself: Other DNA sequences in the sample encode the same CDR3. The chain carries TRBV5-1 and TRBJ1-3; D not certain. This CDR3 region has 14 residues. V was pared by 0 bases and J by 2 bases, with 6 bases between. The germline V gene has CDR1 SGHRS and CDR2 YFSETQ. CDR3 in amino acids: CASSLAGTGNTIYF. CDR3 bases: TGCGCCAGCAGCTTGGCAGGTACTGGAAACACCATATATTTT.